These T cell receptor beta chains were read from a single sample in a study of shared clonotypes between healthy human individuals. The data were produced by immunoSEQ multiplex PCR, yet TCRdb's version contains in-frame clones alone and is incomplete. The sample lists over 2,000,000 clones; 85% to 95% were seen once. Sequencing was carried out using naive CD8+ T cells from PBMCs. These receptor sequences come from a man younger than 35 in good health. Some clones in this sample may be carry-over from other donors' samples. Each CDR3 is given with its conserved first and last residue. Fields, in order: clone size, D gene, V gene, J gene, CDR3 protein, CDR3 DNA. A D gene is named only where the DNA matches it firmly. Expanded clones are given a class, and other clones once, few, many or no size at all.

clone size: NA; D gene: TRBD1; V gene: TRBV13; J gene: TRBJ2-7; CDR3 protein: CASSLEGQGSWSYEQYF; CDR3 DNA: TGTGCCAGCAGCTTGGAGGGACAGGGTAGTTGGAGCTACGAGCAGTACTTC
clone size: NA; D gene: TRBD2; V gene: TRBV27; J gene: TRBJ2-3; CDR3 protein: CASSLTGAGEAQYF; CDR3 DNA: TGTGCCAGCAGTTTGACGGGAGCGGGAGAGGCGCAGTATTTT
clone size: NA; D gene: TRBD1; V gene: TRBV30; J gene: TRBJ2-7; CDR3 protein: CAWQNTGTASYEQYF; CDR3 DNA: TGTGCCTGGCAAAACACCGGGACAGCTTCCTACGAGCAGTACTTC
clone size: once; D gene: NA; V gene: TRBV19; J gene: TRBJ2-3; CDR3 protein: CASSGGPGDTQYF; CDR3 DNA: TGTGCCAGTAGCGGGGGCCCTGGGGATACGCAGTATTTT
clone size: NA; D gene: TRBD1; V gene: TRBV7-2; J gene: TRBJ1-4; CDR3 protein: CASSYEQGFNEKLFF; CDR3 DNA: TGTGCCAGCAGCTACGAACAGGGGTTTAATGAAAAACTGTTTTTT
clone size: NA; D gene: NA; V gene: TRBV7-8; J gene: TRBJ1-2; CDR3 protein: CASSFRLPSTNYGYTF; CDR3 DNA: TGTGCCAGCAGCTTCCGCCTCCCGAGTACTAACTATGGCTACACCTTC
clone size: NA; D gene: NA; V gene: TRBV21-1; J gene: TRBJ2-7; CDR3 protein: CASSHKNGYVGYEQYF; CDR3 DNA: TGTGCCAGCAGTCATAAGAATGGGTACGTCGGCTACGAGCAGTACTTC
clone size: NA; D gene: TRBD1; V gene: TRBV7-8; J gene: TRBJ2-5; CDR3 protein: CASSLVPDRAETQYF; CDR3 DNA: TGTGCCAGCAGCTTAGTCCCTGACAGGGCGGAGACCCAGTACTTC
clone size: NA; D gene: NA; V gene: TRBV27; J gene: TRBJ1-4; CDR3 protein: CASSHTVLHTQEKLFF; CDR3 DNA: TGTGCCAGCAGCCACACGGTCCTCCACACCCAGGAAAAACTGTTTTTT
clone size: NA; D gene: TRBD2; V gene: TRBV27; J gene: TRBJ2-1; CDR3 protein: CASRQLAGGRIDEQFF; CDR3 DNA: TGTGCCAGCAGGCAATTAGCGGGAGGGCGCATCGATGAGCAGTTCTTC
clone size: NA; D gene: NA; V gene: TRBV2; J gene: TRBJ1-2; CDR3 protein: CASSDLTLAQGGYTF; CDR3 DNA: TGTGCCAGCAGTGACCTGACTCTCGCACAGGGTGGCTACACCTTC
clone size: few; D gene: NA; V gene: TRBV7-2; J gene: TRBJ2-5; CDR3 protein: CATSQGLRETQYF; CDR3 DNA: TGTGCCACTAGTCAGGGTCTGCGAGAGACCCAGTACTTC
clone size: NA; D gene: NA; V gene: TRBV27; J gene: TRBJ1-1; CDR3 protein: CASSHVVGQVNTEAFF; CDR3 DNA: TGTGCCAGCAGCCATGTGGTAGGACAAGTAAACACTGAAGCTTTCTTT
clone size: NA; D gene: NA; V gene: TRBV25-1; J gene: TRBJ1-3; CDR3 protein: CASSERGISGNTIYF; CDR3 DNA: TGTGCCAGCAGTGAACGAGGGATCTCTGGAAACACCATATATTTT
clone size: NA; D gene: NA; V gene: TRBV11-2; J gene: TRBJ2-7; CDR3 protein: CASSLSQRQGYEQYF; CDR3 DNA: TGTGCCAGCAGCTTATCGCAGCGCCAGGGCTACGAGCAGTACTTC
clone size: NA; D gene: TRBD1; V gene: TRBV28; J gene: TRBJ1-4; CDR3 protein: CASSGTAEKLFF; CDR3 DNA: TGTGCCAGCAGTGGGACAGCTGAAAAACTGTTTTTT
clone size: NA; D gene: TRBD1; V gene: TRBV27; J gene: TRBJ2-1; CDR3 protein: CASSLFPGQVFF; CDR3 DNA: TGTGCCAGCAGTTTATTTCCGGGACAGGTGTTCTTC
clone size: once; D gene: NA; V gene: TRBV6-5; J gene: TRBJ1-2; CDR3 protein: CASSYVTSFYGYTF; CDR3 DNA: TGTGCCAGCAGTTACGTTACTTCCTTCTATGGCTACACCTTC
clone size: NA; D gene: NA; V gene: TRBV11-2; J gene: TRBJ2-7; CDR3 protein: CASSLSISGNSYEQYF; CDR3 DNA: TGTGCCAGCAGCTTATCCATTTCTGGGAACTCCTACGAGCAGTACTTC
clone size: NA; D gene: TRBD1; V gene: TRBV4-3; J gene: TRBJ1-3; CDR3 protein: CASSPTPGGSGNTIYF; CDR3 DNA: TGCGCCAGCAGCCCGACTCCAGGGGGCTCTGGAAACACCATATATTTT
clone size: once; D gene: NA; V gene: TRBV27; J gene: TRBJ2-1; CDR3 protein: CASSLRPITSILGDEQFF; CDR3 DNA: TGTGCCAGCAGTTTACGGCCGATAACTAGCATATTGGGTGATGAGCAGTTCTTC
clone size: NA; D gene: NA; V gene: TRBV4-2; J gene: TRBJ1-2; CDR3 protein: CASSQSALLEENNYGYTF; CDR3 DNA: TGTGCCAGCAGCCAATCTGCCCTCCTGGAGGAGAATAACTATGGCTACACCTTC
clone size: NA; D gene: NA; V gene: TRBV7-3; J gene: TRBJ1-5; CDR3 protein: CASSSQPAEPNQPQHF; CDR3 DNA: TGTGCCAGCAGCTCCCAACCGGCAGAACCCAATCAGCCCCAGCATTTT
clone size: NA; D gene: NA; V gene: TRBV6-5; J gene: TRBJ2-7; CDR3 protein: CASSYSGSGSYEQYF; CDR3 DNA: TGTGCCAGCAGTTACTCGGGGAGTGGGTCCTACGAGCAGTACTTC
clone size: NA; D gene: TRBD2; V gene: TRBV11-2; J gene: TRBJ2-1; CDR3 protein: CASSHGTSSYHEQFF; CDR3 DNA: TGTGCCAGCAGCCACGGGACTAGCAGTTACCATGAGCAGTTCTTC
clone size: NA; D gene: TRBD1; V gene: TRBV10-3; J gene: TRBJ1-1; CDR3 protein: CAIRQGANTEAFF; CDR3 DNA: TGTGCCATCAGGCAGGGGGCCAACACTGAAGCTTTCTTT
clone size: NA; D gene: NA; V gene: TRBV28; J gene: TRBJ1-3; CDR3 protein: CASSRYVGWQGSGNTIYF; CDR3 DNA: TGTGCCAGCAGTCGATATGTCGGGTGGCAGGGGTCAGGAAACACCATATATTTT
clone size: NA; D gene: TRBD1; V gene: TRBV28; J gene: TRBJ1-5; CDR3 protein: CAGRRDRGQPQHF; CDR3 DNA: TGTGCCGGAAGAAGGGACAGAGGGCAGCCCCAGCATTTT
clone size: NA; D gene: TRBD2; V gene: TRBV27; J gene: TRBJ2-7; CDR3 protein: CASSSFGTSVSYEQYF; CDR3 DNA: TGTGCCAGCAGTTCCTTCGGGACTAGCGTTTCCTACGAGCAGTACTTC
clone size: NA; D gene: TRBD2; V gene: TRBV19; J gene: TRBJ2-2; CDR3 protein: CASSTNHLAGDRGAVF; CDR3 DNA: TGTGCCAGTAGTACTAACCACCTAGCGGGGGACCGGGGAGCTGTTTTT
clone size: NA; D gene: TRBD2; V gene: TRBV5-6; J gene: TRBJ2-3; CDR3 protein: CASSLEGLAARTDTQYF; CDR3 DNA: TGTGCCAGCAGCCTTGAAGGACTAGCGGCACGCACAGATACGCAGTATTTT
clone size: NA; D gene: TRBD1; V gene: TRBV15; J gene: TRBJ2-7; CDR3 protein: CATSNTRQGKTAYEQYF; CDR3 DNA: TGTGCCACCAGCAACACCAGACAGGGGAAAACCGCCTACGAGCAGTACTTC
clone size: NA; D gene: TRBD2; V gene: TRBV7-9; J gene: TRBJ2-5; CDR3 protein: CASSFKTGLAATWETQYF; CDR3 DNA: TGTGCCAGCAGCTTCAAAACGGGTCTAGCGGCGACGTGGGAGACCCAGTACTTC
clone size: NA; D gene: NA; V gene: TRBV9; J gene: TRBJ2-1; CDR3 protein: CASSKSQAEQFF; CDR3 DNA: TGTGCCAGCAGCAAATCTCAGGCTGAGCAGTTCTTC
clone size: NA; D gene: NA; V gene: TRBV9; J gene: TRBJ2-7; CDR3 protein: CASSVGGHRSSYEQYF; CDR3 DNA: TGTGCCAGCAGCGTTGGGGGGCACAGGAGCTCCTACGAGCAGTACTTC